The clone carrying this T cell receptor beta chain has a handful of counts. The antigen remains undetermined. TCR beta CDR3 sequences were amplified from RNA transcripts. TCR CDR3 underwent first-round RT-PCR with the HTBI primer set. TCRdb ran MiXCR on the multiplex PCR reads and lists one entry per CDR3 protein. The data contain about 300,000 distinct CDR3 sequences, roughly 17% of them singletons. This sample is drawn from a study of T cells in Graves' hyperthyroidism and ophthalmopathy. General study results and limits: Stable hyperthyroidism was separated from ophthalmopathy by a model based on 13 V-J features. Blood shared most expanded thyroid clonotypes above 0.001.

Looked up from germline, CDR1 is LGHNT and CDR2 is FRNRAP. Trimming pared 6 bases from V and 4 bases from J, leaving 7 bases between. CDR3 length: 12 residues. The V call is TRBV12-5, the J call TRBJ2-1; a possible D gene is TRBD1 (5 bases). This clonotype was obtained from a man aged 25 to 40 with Graves' hyperthyroidism. The sequenced sample consisted of blood. CDR3 bases: TGTGCTAGTGGCAGACAGTACAATGAGCAGTTCTTC. It translates to CASGRQYNEQFF.